A single sample is the source of the 5 T cell receptor beta chains below, sequenced in a study of beta chain features in type 1 diabetes. Sequencing targeted expressed TCRB transcripts, as all isolated RNA had been reverse transcribed. The assay was immunoSEQ multiplex PCR, and TCRdb's table has in-frame clones only and misses some. Among 350,000 to 450,000 clones listed, about 14% were seen once. The sample consisted of naive CD4+ T cells from blood. These receptor sequences come from a man aged 25-45 years in good health.

The rearrangement joins TRBV5-1 to TRBJ2-2; possible D gene TRBD1, 5 bases. The CDR3 sequence is 16 residues long. Trimming took 3 bases from V and 1 from J, leaving 13 bases between them. The germline V gene has CDR1 SGHRS and CDR2 YFSETQ. As DNA, the CDR3 is TGCGCCAGCAGCTGGGCTAGGACACTGAACACCGGGGAGCTGTTTTTT. It is translated as CASSWARTLNTGELFF.

The CDR3 region is CASSSQGPGANVLTF. The CDR3 DNA follows: TGTGCCAGCAGCTCACAGGGCCCTGGGGCCAACGTCCTGACTTTC. The chain has TRBV7-2 and TRBJ2-6; D is possibly TRBD1 (6 bases). V was shortened by 4 bases and J by 2 bases, with 9 bases between the two germline ends. CDR1 SGHTA and CDR2 FQGNSA come from the germline V gene. The CDR3 totals 15 residues.

There are many counts of this clone. The chain links TRBV14 to TRBJ2-4; weak D call: TRBD2 (6 bases). Germline CDR1 SGHDN, CDR2 FVKESK. This CDR3 contains 15 residues. Deletions cut 4 bases from V and 3 bases from J, with 13 bases between. The CDR3 DNA reads as TGTGCCAGCAGCCTTGGAGGGAGAGACAAAAACATTCAGTACTTC. Residues: CASSLGGRDKNIQYF.

This clone turned up a few times. The genes are TRBV11-2 and TRBJ2-7, with D hard to call. Trimming removed 2 bases at V and 0 bases at J, with 2 bases between. The CDR3 covers 12 residues. CDR1 is SGHAT, CDR2 FQNNGV, per germline. CDR3 residues: CASSLNSYEQYV. In DNA form, the CDR3 reads TGTGCCAGCAGCTTAAACTCCTACGAGCAGTACGTC.

A single count supports this clone. The chain couples TRBV7-3 to TRBJ2-5, with 7 nucleotides matching TRBD1. J was trimmed by 1 base and V by 5 bases; bases with no gene match: 7. Germline V CDR1 and CDR2: SGHTA, FQGTGA. The CDR3 extends over 15 amino acids. The DNA of the CDR3 is TGTGCCAGCAGCATTCACGGACAGGTCCAAGAGACCCAGTACTTC. Encoded protein: CASSIHGQVQETQYF.